One T cell receptor (beta chain) is described in this entry. There are 15 residues in the CDR3. Germline V gives CDR1 SGHNT, CDR2 YYREEE (reference sequence). Trimming shortened V by 1 base and J by 4 bases, and 13 bases separated the two germline ends. This record belongs to a study of blood T cell repertoires in COVID-19. Study context: The study drew acute and convalescent COVID-19 samples from the United States, Italy and Spain.

The method was immunoSEQ multiplex PCR; TCRdb's version includes in-frame clones alone and lacks a portion of them. The sample includes 100,000 to 150,000 clones, more than 65% of them seen just once. The clonotype was recovered from a human donor in a cohort sampled during active COVID-19. Source material: peripheral blood. This chain uses TRBV5-4 with TRBJ2-3, with a possible D match to TRBD2 (5 bases). As DNA, the CDR3 is TGTGCCAGCAGCTTGCGAGCGGTTGAGGCAGATACGCAGTATTTT. As protein: CASSLRAVEADTQYF.